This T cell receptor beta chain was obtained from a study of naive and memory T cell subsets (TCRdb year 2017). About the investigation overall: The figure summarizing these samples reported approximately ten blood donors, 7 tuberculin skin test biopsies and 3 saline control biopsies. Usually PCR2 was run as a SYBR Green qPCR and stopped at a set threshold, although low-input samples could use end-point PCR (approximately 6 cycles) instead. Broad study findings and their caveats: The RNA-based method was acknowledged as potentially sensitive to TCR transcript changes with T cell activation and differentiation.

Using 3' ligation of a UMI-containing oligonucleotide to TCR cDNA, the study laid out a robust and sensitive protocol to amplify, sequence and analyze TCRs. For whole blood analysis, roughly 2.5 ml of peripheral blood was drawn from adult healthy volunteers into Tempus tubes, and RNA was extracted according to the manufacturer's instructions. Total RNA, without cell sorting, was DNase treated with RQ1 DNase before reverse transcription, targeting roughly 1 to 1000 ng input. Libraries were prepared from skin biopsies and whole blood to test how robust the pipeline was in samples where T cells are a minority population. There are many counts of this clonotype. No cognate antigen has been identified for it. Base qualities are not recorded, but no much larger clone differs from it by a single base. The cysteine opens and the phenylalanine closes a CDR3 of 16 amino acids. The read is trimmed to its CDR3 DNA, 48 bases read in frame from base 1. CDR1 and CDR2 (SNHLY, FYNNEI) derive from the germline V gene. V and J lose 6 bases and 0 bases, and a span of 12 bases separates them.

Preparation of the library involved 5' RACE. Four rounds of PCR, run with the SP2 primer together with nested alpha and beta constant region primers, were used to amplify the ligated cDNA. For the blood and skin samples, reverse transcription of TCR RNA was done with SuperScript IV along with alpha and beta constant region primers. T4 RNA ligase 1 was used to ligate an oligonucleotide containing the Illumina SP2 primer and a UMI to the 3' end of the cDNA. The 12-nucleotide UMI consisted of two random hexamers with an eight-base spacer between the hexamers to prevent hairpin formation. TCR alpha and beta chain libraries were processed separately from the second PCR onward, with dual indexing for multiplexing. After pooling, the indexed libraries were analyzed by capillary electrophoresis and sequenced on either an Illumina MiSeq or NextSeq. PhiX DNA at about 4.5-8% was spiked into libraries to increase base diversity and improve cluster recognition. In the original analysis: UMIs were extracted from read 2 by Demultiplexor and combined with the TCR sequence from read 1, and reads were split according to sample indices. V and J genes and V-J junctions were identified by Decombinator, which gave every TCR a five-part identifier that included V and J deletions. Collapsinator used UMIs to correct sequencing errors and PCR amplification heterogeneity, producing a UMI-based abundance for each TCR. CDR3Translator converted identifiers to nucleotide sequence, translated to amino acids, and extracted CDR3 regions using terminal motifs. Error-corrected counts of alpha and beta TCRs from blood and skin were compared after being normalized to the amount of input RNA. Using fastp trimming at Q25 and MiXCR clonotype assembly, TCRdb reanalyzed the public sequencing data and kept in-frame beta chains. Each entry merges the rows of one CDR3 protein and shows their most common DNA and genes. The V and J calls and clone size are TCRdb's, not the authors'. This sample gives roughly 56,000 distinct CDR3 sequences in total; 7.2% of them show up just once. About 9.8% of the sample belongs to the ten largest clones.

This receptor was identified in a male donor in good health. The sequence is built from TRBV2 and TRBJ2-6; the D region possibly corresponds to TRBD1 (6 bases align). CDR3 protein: CASSLLRGSGANVLTF. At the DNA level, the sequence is TGTGCCAGCAGCCTCCTCAGGGGCTCTGGGGCCAACGTCCTGACTTTC.